The entry that follows covers one T cell receptor beta chain sequence. Using immunoSEQ multiplex PCR, the repertoire was profiled, and TCRdb retains in-frame clones only, with some absent. The table shows some 30,000 clones, with about 90% occurring only once. The germline CDR1 and CDR2 sequences are MDHEN and SYDVKM. Trimming cost V 6 bases and J 5 bases, with 19 bases left between them. The CDR3 runs 15 residues. This record comes from a study of blood T cell repertoires in COVID-19. Sequenced material: peripheral blood. The V gene is TRBV28, the J gene TRBJ2-5, with D possibly matching TRBD2 (6 bases). This clonotype was obtained from a man aged 45-60 years with active COVID-19. The CDR3 protein is CASSSTGLGGETQYF. The CDR3, as DNA: TGTGCCAGCAGCTCTACGGGACTTGGTGGGGAGACCCAGTACTTC.